This T cell receptor beta chain comes out of a study of Ad26.COV2.S vaccination and SARS-CoV-2 variants. Background on the study: Participants got Ad26.COV2.S intramuscularly, once or twice 56 days apart. General study findings and limits: Quantification of TCR breadth and depth may have yielded underestimates of total T cell responses. People who got the vaccine had more spike-specific TCR breadth than people who got placebo.

Here immunoSEQ multiplex PCR was the method, and the copy in TCRdb shows in-frame clones only, minus some. The sample has under 600,000 clones, 80% to 90% seen once. Germline lookup yields CDR1 SEHNR and CDR2 FQNEAQ (reference sequence). Trimming took off 2 bases at V and 8 bases at J, with 15 bases between the two ends. The CDR3 consists of 14 residues. About this clone: Antigen unknown.

As for treatment: about 20 received Ad26.COV2.S at low or high dose, single or two shots; 5 received placebo; per-sample allocation not given. Material that was analyzed had been drawn on day 63 after the first vaccine or placebo injection. Based in Boston, the donor was an adult of 18-55 years. This material consisted of peripheral blood, taken in a trial of Ad26.COV2.S vaccine versus placebo. This chain joins TRBV7-9 and TRBJ1-1, with no clear D. The receptor was derived from a person aged 18-60 years who received the Ad26.COV2.S COVID-19 vaccine or a placebo. CDR3 DNA sequence: TGTGCCAGCAGCTTAACGATAAATCGGAACGAAGCTTTCTTT. It specifies CASSLTINRNEAFF.